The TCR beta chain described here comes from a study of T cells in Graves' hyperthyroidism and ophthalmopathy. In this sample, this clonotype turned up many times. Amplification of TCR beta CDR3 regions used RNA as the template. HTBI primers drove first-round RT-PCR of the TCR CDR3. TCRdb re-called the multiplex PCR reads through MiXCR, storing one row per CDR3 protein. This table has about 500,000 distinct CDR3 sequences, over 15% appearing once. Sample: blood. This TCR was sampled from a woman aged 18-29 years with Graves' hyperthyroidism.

The CDR3 nucleotides are TGTGCCAGCAGTTTCTATCTAGCGGCACTAACCTACGAGCAGTACTTC. Protein: CASSFYLAALTYEQYF. The rearrangement joins TRBV28 to TRBJ2-7, with TRBD2 identical over 7 bases. V trimming: 3 bases; J trimming: 2 bases; junction bases outside the gene matches: 10. This CDR3 comprises 16 residues. Germline CDR1 MDHEN, CDR2 SYDVKM.